A selection of T cell receptor beta chains follows, all from one sample in a study of blood T cell repertoires in COVID-19. Measured with immunoSEQ multiplex PCR; TCRdb has only the in-frame clones, and not every one. The table shows roughly 200,000 clones, with around 81% occurring only once. The specimen was peripheral blood. All receptors derive from a man aged 50-60 years with active or convalescent COVID-19. The CDR3 runs from the conserved cysteine through the conserved F or W. The D gene is left open where the match is weak. Size is omitted from some rows. Given values are once, few, many or a class for expanded clones.

v_call,clone_size,j_call,d_call,cdr3_nt,cdr3_aa
TRBV29-1,.,TRBJ1-4,.,TGCAGCGTTGGAAGGGGGGGAAATGAAAAACTGTTTTTT,CSVGRGGNEKLFF
TRBV29-1,.,TRBJ2-1,TRBD1,TGCAGCGTAGCCCGGGACAGCGTTGGAAATGAGCAGTTCTTC,CSVARDSVGNEQFF
TRBV29-1,.,TRBJ1-1,.,TGCAGCGTGTCTTCGGAGCCAGGGGACACTGAAGCTTTCTTT,CSVSSEPGDTEAFF
TRBV6-6,.,TRBJ2-7,.,TGTGCCAGCCGGCTGACAGAGGCCTACGAGCAGTACTTC,CASRLTEAYEQYF
TRBV20-1,.,TRBJ1-2,TRBD1,TGCAGTGCTAGTTCAGAGGGGGCGGCTAACTATGGCTACACCTTC,CSASSEGAANYGYTF
TRBV7-8,.,TRBJ2-7,TRBD2,TGTGCCAGCAGCTTAGCCAGTGGGGGGGCCTACGAGCAGTACTTC,CASSLASGGAYEQYF
TRBV2,once,TRBJ2-1,.,TGTGCCAGCAGGGTAGCGGAACCCGTCAATGAGCAGTTCTTC,CASRVAEPVNEQFF
TRBV5-4,.,TRBJ2-1,TRBD2,TGTGCCAGCAGCTTATGGCGCCGCGGGGGTAGCTCCTACAATGAGCAGTTCTTC,CASSLWRRGGSSYNEQFF
TRBV5-1,.,TRBJ1-1,TRBD1,TGCGCCAGCAGCTCGGACAGGACCACTGAAGCTTTCTTT,CASSSDRTTEAFF
TRBV12-3/TRBV12-4,.,TRBJ2-7,.,TGTGCCAGCAGTGCCCGGGGGAACGAGCAGTACTTC,CASSARGNEQYF
TRBV27,.,TRBJ2-1,TRBD2,TGTGCCAGCCGCCCGGGACTAGCGGGTTCCTACAATGAGCAGTTCTTC,CASRPGLAGSYNEQFF
TRBV29-1,.,TRBJ1-1,.,TGCAGCGTGGTCGATGCGGTAAACACTGAAGCTTTCTTT,CSVVDAVNTEAFF
TRBV7-9,.,TRBJ1-2,.,TGTGCCAGCAGCTTAGGAGAGGGACAACACTATGGCTACACCTTC,CASSLGEGQHYGYTF
TRBV29-1,.,TRBJ1-1,.,TGCAGCGTTGTGGAGGGACCGGGCACTGAAGCTTTCTTT,CSVVEGPGTEAFF
TRBV5-6,.,TRBJ2-3,.,TGTGCCAGCAGGAAAACGGGGACAGATACGCAGTATTTT,CASRKTGTDTQYF
TRBV19,.,TRBJ1-2,.,TGTGCCAGTAGGGGGCGAAATCTAAATCCCAAGGATGGCTACACCTTC,CASRGRNLNPKDGYTF
TRBV7-9,.,TRBJ2-7,TRBD1,TGTGCCAGCAGCTTTTCTCGGACAGGGGGCTACGAGCAGTACTTC,CASSFSRTGGYEQYF
TRBV19,.,TRBJ1-1,TRBD1,TGTGCCAGTACAGCAGGACAGGGGAACACTGAAGCTTTCTTT,CASTAGQGNTEAFF
TRBV6-5,.,TRBJ1-1,.,TGTGCCAGCAGTCCCAGGACTGCCCTGGGCACTGAAGCTTTCTTT,CASSPRTALGTEAFF
TRBV7-9,.,TRBJ2-1,TRBD2,TGTGCCAGCAGCCACCCGACGGGAGGGGCTGAGCAGTTCTTC,CASSHPTGGAEQFF